Detailed here is one TCR beta chain. Its antigen is currently unknown. The data were obtained in a study of cytomegalovirus exposure and HLA in healthy donors. 13 Jbeta primers and 60 Vbeta primers were used for the PCR. Using immunoSEQ multiplex PCR, the repertoire was profiled, and TCRdb retains in-frame clones only, with some absent. This listing includes about 130,000 clones. Per the germline V gene, CDR1 is WNHNN and CDR2 is SYGVQD (reference sequence). Trimming removed 6 bases at V and 3 bases at J, with 14 bases between. There are 14 residues in the CDR3. General observations from the study: A likely sequencing artifact accounted for one observed cluster of highly shared sequence variants. In a later analysis, the majority of CMV-associated beta chains seemingly showed HLA restriction.

Sequencing was carried out using PBMCs. The receptor was derived from a woman between 55 and 75 years old in good health and CMV-seronegative. The genes are TRBV10-1 and TRBJ2-5; maybe TRBD1 (6 bases). This chain's CDR3 is CASSGDIYEETQYF. The CDR3 coding sequence is TGCGCCAGCAGCGGGGACATCTATGAAGAGACCCAGTACTTC.